The source of this T cell receptor beta chain is a study of response to subunit inactivated influenza vaccine. The study, taken as a whole, reports: The study's authors posited that every seasonal influenza vaccination enlists few new T cells.

The CDR3 is made up of 15 amino acids. A few counts support this clonotype. Its target is unknown. TCRdb reprocessed the RT-PCR reads via MiXCR and lists one record per CDR3 protein. The sample carries about 700,000 distinct CDR3 sequences, over 11% recorded once. The source was PBMCs from blood, collected approximately 15 days before vaccination. The chain has TRBV21-1 and TRBJ2-1; the D segment call TRBD2 is taken from the table without a DNA check. TRBV21-1 is a pseudogene locus. This TCR derives from a man aged 45-65 years who received an inactivated influenza vaccine. CDR3 loop: CASSKGGHSYNEQFF. CDR3 bases: TGTGCCAGCAGCAAGGGAGGACACTCCTACAATGAGCAGTTCTTC.